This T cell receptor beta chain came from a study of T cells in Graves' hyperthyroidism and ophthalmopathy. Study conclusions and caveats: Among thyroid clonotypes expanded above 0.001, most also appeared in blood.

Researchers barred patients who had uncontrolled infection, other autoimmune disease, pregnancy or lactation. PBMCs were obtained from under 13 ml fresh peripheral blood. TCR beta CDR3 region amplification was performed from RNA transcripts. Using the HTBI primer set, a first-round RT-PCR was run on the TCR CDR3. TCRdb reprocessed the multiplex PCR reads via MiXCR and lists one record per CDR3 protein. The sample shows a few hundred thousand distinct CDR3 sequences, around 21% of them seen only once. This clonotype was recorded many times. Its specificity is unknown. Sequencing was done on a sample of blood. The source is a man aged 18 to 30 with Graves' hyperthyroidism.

For the CDR3, the DNA is TGTGCCAGCAGCCTGGGGTGGCCGACTAACTATGGCTACACCTTC. It encodes CASSLGWPTNYGYTF. V is TRBV27 and J is TRBJ1-2; D uncertain. Trimming stripped 6 bases from V and 0 bases from J, with 14 bases between. The CDR3 covers 15 residues. CDR1 is MNHEY, CDR2 SMNVEV, per germline (reference sequence).